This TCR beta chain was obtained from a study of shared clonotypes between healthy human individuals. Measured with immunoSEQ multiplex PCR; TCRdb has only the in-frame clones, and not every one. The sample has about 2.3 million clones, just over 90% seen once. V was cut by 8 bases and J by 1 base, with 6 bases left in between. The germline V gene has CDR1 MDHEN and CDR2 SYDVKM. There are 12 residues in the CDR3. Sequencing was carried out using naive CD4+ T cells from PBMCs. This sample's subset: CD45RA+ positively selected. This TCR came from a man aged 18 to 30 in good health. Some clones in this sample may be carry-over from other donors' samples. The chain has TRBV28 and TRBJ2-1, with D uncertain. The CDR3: CASRRSYNEQFF. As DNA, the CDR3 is TGTGCCAGCCGAAGGTCCTACAATGAGCAGTTCTTC. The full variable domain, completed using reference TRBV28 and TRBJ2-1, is DVKVTQSSRYLVKRTGEKVFLECVQDMDHENMFWYRQDPGLGLRLIYFSYDVKMKEKGDIPEGYSVSREKKERFSLILESASTNQTSMYLCASRRSYNEQFFGPGTRLTVL.